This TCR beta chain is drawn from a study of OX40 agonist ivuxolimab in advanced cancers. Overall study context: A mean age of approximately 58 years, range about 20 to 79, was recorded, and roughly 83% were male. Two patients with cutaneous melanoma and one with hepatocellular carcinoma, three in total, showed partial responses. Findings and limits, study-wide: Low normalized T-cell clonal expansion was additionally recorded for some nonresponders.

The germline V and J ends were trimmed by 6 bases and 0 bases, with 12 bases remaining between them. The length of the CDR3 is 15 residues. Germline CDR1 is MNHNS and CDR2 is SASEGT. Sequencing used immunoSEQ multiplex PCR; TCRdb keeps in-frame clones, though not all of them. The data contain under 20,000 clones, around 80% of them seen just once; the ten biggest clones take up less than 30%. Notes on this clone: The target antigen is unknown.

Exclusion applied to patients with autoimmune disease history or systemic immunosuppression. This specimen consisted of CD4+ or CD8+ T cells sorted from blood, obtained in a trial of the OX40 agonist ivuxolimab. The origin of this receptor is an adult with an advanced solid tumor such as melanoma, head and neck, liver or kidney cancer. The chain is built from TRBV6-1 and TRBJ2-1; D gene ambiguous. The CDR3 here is CASRWGTSSYNEQFF. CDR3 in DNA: TGTGCCAGCAGATGGGGAACCAGCTCCTACAATGAGCAGTTCTTC.